This T cell receptor (beta chain) was recovered during a study of blood T cell repertoires in COVID-19. Study-level information: The study drew acute and convalescent COVID-19 samples from the United States, Italy and Spain.

Per the study methods: It was from reference gene primer amplification that nucleated cell counts were estimated. Sequencing used immunoSEQ multiplex PCR; TCRdb keeps in-frame clones, though not all of them. Clonal size and the V and J genes are those of that table, whereas D and trimming came from the DNA. Found here are 150,000 to 200,000 clones, around 87% of them singletons; the top ten hold 2.9%. Sequenced material: peripheral blood. The receptor comes from a woman younger than 45 with active or convalescent COVID-19.

The CDR3 loop reads CASSLGREGGYTF. The CDR3 nucleotides are TGTGCCAGCAGCTTAGGCAGGGAAGGTGGCTACACCTTC. J is TRBJ1-2 and V is TRBV7-9; D is perhaps TRBD1 (5 bases). The germline V gene has CDR1 SEHNR and CDR2 FQNEAQ (reference sequence). Trimming removed 1 base from V and 7 bases from J, with 10 bases in between. CDR3 size: 13 residues.